Listed below are T cell receptor beta chains from one sample, sequenced in a study of blood T cell repertoires in COVID-19. Sequencing was performed with immunoSEQ multiplex PCR; in TCRdb, only in-frame clones are kept and a portion is missing. The repertoire holds 150,000 to 200,000 clones, around four fifths seen once, with around 7.3% in the top ten. The specimen sequenced was peripheral blood. The receptors shown here come from a woman between 70 and 85 years old with COVID-19, enrolled during active disease. CDR3s include the opening cysteine and the closing phenylalanine or tryptophan. The D gene is left open where the match is weak. Only part of the rows carry a size: once, few, many, or a class if the clone is expanded.

d_call	v_call	j_call	cdr3_length	clone_size	cdr3_aa	cdr3_nt
.	TRBV21-1	TRBJ2-7	21	few	CASSQIFLETSGRAGSHEQYF	TGTGCCAGCAGCCAAATCTTCCTAGAGACTAGCGGGAGGGCCGGATCCCACGAGCAGTACTTC
.	TRBV6-1	TRBJ1-1	14	.	CASSEVTVNTEAFF	TGTGCCAGCAGTGAAGTCACAGTCAACACTGAAGCTTTCTTT
.	TRBV2	TRBJ2-5	13	.	CASSEDLPRTQYF	TGTGCCAGCAGTGAAGACTTACCGAGGACCCAGTACTTC
.	TRBV6-5	TRBJ2-1	15	.	CASSSPRDSYNEQFF	TGTGCCAGCAGTTCCCCCCGGGACTCGTACAATGAGCAGTTCTTC
TRBD2	TRBV5-4	TRBJ2-1	16	.	CASSPSGTSGANEQFF	TGTGCCAGCAGCCCGAGCGGGACTAGCGGAGCCAATGAGCAGTTCTTC
.	TRBV19	TRBJ1-5	15	.	CASDSLKYSNQPQHF	TGTGCCAGTGACAGCCTAAAGTATAGCAATCAGCCCCAGCATTTT
TRBD2	TRBV7-2	TRBJ2-1	14	.	CASARTSSYNEQFF	TGTGCCAGTGCCCGGACTAGCTCCTACAATGAGCAGTTCTTC
.	TRBV18	TRBJ1-1	14	few	CASSTLGINSEAFF	TGTGCCAGCTCTACTCTCGGGATTAACAGTGAAGCTTTCTTT
TRBD2	TRBV5-4	TRBJ2-5	16	.	CASSLGLAEAQETQYF	TGTGCCAGCAGCTTGGGGCTAGCGGAAGCCCAAGAGACCCAGTACTTC
.	TRBV5-4	TRBJ2-2	15	.	CASSLGSPKTGELFF	TGTGCCAGCAGCTTGGGTAGCCCCAAAACCGGGGAGCTGTTTTTT
.	TRBV11-2	TRBJ1-2	13	.	CASTQSTVSPYTF	TGTGCCAGCACCCAATCGACAGTCTCTCCCTACACCTTC
TRBD1	TRBV9	TRBJ1-2	16	few	CASSVAPHGTVSGYTF	TGTGCCAGCAGCGTAGCGCCCCATGGGACAGTCTCTGGCTACACCTTC
TRBD1	TRBV12-5	TRBJ1-1	11	.	CASVEYPTGEF	TGTGCTAGTGTCGAATACCCCACAGGGGAGTTT
TRBD1	TRBV19	TRBJ1-2	17	.	CASSTSDRSSNVYGYTF	TGTGCCAGTAGTACCTCGGACAGGTCTTCAAACGTCTATGGCTACACCTTC
TRBD1	TRBV27	TRBJ2-4	16	.	CASSPDRGALLNIQYF	TGTGCCAGCAGCCCGGACAGGGGAGCGCTCCTAAACATTCAGTACTTC
TRBD1	TRBV27	TRBJ1-1	15	once	CASSPGQGKYTEAFF	TGTGCCAGCAGTCCGGGACAGGGGAAGTACACTGAAGCTTTCTTT
.	TRBV10-3	TRBJ2-5	11	few	CAISGGETQYF	TGTGCCATCAGTGGAGGTGAGACCCAGTACTTC
.	TRBV6-4	TRBJ2-1	14	.	CASSDGRGSNEQFF	TGTGCCAGCAGTGACGGTAGGGGGTCGAATGAGCAGTTCTTC
.	TRBV12-3/TRBV12-4	TRBJ1-5	13	.	CASSLVADQPQHF	TGTGCCAGCAGTTTAGTTGCAGATCAGCCCCAGCATTTT
.	TRBV18	TRBJ1-3	16	few	CASSPGGASSGNTIYF	TGTGCCAGCTCACCCGGTGGGGCGAGCTCTGGAAACACCATATATTTT
TRBD1	TRBV5-1	TRBJ1-2	16	.	CASSGDRGEANYGYTF	TGCGCCAGCAGTGGGGACAGGGGCGAAGCTAACTATGGCTACACCTTC
.	TRBV6-6	TRBJ1-5	14	.	CASRTPGAFQPQHF	TGTGCCAGCAGGACTCCTGGGGCGTTTCAGCCCCAGCATTTT
TRBD2	TRBV7-3	TRBJ2-3	15	once	CASSLTSGPQDTQYF	TGTGCCAGCAGCTTAACTAGCGGGCCTCAAGATACGCAGTATTTT
.	TRBV24-1	TRBJ2-1	20	.	CATSGPLRTVRRGSYNEQFF	TGTGCCACCAGTGGGCCTCTGAGGACGGTCAGGCGGGGCTCCTACAATGAGCAGTTCTTC
.	TRBV6-5	TRBJ2-3	13	few	CASKYLGTDTQYF	TGTGCCAGCAAATACCTAGGCACAGATACGCAGTATTTT
.	TRBV28	TRBJ2-5	11	.	CASSTPETQYF	TGTGCCAGCAGCACACCGGAGACCCAGTACTTC
.	TRBV19	TRBJ1-5	18	.	CASSIGSPLKLSNQPQHF	TGTGCCAGTAGTATAGGGAGCCCTCTCAAGCTTAGCAATCAGCCCCAGCATTTT
.	TRBV6-5	TRBJ1-5	13	.	CASSYRGLQPQHF	TGTGCCAGCAGTTACAGGGGGTTGCAGCCCCAGCATTTT
TRBD1	TRBV28	TRBJ2-5	17	.	CASSSNSPGQSQETQYF	TGTGCCAGCAGTTCAAATTCCCCGGGACAGTCTCAAGAGACCCAGTACTTC
.	TRBV7-8	TRBJ2-7	13	few	CASSFVRGYEQYF	TGTGCCAGCAGCTTCGTGCGAGGGTACGAGCAGTACTTC
TRBD2	TRBV6-5	TRBJ2-7	16	.	CASSYPLAGGTYEQYF	TGTGCCAGCAGCTACCCGCTAGCGGGAGGGACTTACGAGCAGTACTTC
.	TRBV3-1/TRBV3-2	TRBJ2-7	17	.	CASSQADIIQSSGEQYF	TGTGCCAGCAGCCAAGCGGACATTATTCAGTCTTCGGGCGAGCAGTACTTC
TRBD1	TRBV6-5	TRBJ2-7	14	.	CASSPDRGLYEQYF	TGTGCCAGCAGTCCGGACAGGGGGTTGTACGAGCAGTACTTC
TRBD2	TRBV24-1	TRBJ2-2	15	.	CATSIAGGKAGELFF	TGTGCCACCAGTATAGCGGGAGGGAAAGCCGGGGAGCTGTTTTTT
.	TRBV19	TRBJ2-5	13	.	CASSDTSIETQYF	TGTGCCAGTAGCGATACTAGTATCGAGACCCAGTACTTC
.	TRBV19	TRBJ1-1	13	.	CASSRRGHTEAFF	TGTGCCAGTAGTAGGAGAGGTCACACTGAAGCTTTCTTT
TRBD1	TRBV18	TRBJ2-7	13	.	CASSPLQGIEQYF	TGTGCCAGCTCACCTTTACAGGGGATCGAGCAGTACTTC
TRBD1	TRBV4-3	TRBJ2-5	15	.	CASSHSRDRQETQYF	TGCGCCAGCAGCCACTCCCGGGACAGACAAGAGACCCAGTACTTC
TRBD2	TRBV5-4	TRBJ2-2	15	few	CASSSAGSNTGELFF	TGTGCCAGCAGCTCAGCGGGGTCGAACACCGGGGAGCTGTTTTTT
.	TRBV6-5	TRBJ2-7	14	.	CASKPNSGVYEQYF	TGTGCCAGCAAGCCTAATTCAGGGGTCTACGAGCAGTACTTC